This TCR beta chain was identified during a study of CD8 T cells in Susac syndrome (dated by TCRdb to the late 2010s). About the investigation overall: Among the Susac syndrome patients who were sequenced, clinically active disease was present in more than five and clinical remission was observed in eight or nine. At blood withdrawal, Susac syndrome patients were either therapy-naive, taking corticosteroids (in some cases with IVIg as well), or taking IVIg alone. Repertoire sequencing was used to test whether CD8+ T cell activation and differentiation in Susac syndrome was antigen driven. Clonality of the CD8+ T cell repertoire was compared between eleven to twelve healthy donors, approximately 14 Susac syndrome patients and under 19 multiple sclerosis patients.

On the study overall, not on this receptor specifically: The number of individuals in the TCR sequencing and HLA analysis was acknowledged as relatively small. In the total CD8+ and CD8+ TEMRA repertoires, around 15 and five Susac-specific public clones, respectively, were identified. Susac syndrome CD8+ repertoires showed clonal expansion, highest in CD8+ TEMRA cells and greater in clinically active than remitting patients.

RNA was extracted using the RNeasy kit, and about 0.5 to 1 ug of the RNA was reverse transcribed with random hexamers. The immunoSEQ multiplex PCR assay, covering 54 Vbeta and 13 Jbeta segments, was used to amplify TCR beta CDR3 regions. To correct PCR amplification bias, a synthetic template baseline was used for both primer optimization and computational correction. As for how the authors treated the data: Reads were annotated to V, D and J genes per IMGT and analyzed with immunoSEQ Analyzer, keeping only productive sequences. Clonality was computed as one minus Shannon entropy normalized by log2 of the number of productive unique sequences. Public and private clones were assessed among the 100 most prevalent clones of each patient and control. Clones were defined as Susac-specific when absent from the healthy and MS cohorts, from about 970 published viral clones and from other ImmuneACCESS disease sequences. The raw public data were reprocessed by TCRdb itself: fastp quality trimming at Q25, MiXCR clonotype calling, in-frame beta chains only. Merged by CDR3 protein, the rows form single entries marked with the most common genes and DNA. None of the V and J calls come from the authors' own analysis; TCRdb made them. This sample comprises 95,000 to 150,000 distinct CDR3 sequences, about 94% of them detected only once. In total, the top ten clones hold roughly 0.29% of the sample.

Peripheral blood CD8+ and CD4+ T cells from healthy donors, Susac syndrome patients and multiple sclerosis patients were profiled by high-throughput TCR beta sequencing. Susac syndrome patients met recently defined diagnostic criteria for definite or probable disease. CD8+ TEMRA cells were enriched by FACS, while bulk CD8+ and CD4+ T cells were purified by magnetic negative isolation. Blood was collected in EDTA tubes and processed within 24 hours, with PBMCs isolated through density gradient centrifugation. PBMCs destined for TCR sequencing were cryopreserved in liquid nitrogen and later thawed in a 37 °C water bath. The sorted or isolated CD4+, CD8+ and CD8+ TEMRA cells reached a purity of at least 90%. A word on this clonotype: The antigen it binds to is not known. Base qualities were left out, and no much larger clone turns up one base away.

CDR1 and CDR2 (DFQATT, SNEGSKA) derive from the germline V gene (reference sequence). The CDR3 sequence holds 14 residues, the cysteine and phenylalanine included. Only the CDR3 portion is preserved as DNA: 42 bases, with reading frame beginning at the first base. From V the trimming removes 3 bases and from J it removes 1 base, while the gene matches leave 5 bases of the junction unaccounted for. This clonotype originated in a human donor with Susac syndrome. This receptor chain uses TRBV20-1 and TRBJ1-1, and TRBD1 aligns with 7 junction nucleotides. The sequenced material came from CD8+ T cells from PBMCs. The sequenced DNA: TGCAGTGCTAGTCCGGACAGGTCGAACACTGAAGCTTTCTTT. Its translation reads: CSASPDRSNTEAFF.